These T cell receptor beta chains were read from a single sample in a study of blood T cell repertoires in COVID-19. Data came from immunoSEQ multiplex PCR; TCRdb stores just in-frame clones and leaves some out. The repertoire holds some 120,000 clones, around 83% seen once, with 12% in the top ten. Source material: peripheral blood. The receptors derive from a man between 60 and 75 years old with acute or convalescent COVID-19. Each CDR3 is given with its conserved first and last residue. A D gene is named only where the DNA matches it firmly. Not every row has a clone size; where given, it reads once, few, many or a size class.

V gene	D gene	J gene	clone size	CDR3 protein	CDR3 DNA
TRBV15	TRBD1	TRBJ1-4	NA	CATSSRQGPNEKLFF	TGTGCCACCAGCAGCCGACAGGGGCCTAATGAAAAACTGTTTTTT
TRBV28	TRBD1	TRBJ2-2	NA	CASSSSGQGRAGELFF	TGTGCCAGCAGTTCTTCTGGACAGGGGAGGGCCGGGGAGCTGTTTTTT
TRBV2	NA	TRBJ2-6	NA	CASSSRVGANVLTF	TGTGCCAGCAGTTCACGCGTTGGGGCCAACGTCCTGACTTTC
TRBV5-1	TRBD2	TRBJ2-3	NA	CASSLAGEGATDTQYF	TGCGCCAGCAGCTTAGCGGGAGAGGGAGCAACAGATACGCAGTATTTT
TRBV28	NA	TRBJ1-6	NA	CASTKGSYNSPLHF	TGTGCCAGCACCAAGGGGTCCTATAATTCACCCCTCCACTTT
TRBV10-3	TRBD2	TRBJ2-1	NA	CAISGQREGNEQFF	TGTGCCATCAGTGGACAGCGGGAGGGAAATGAGCAGTTCTTC
TRBV28	TRBD1	TRBJ1-3	NA	CASSSPGTEAGNTIYF	TGTGCCAGCAGTTCACCCGGGACAGAGGCCGGAAACACCATATATTTT
TRBV6-5	TRBD1	TRBJ1-2	NA	CASYTTGTGNGYTF	TGTGCCAGTTATACTACCGGGACAGGGAATGGCTACACCTTC
TRBV4-1	NA	TRBJ1-1	once	CASSQGQENTEAFF	TGCGCCAGCAGCCAAGGGCAGGAGAACACTGAAGCTTTCTTT
TRBV27	NA	TRBJ2-3	few	CASAGSHPSTDTQYF	TGTGCCAGCGCGGGGTCCCATCCTAGCACAGATACGCAGTATTTT
TRBV28	TRBD1	TRBJ1-1	NA	CASSLQGVNTEAFF	TGTGCCAGCAGTTTACAGGGGGTGAACACTGAAGCTTTCTTT
TRBV10-3	TRBD2	TRBJ2-1	once	CAISPRTSGSNEQFF	TGTGCCATCAGTCCGCGGACTAGCGGGAGCAATGAGCAGTTCTTC
TRBV3-1/TRBV3-2	NA	TRBJ2-1	NA	CASSQGRGRQFF	TGTGCCAGCAGCCAAGGGCGGGGCCGCCAGTTCTTC
TRBV28	TRBD1	TRBJ1-5	NA	CASSQVQGAVGNQPQHF	TGTGCCAGCAGTCAAGTACAGGGGGCAGTAGGCAATCAGCCCCAGCATTTT
TRBV11-3	NA	TRBJ1-1	NA	CASSFSGTNTEAFF	TGTGCCAGCAGCTTTAGCGGGACGAACACTGAAGCTTTCTTT
TRBV7-2	TRBD2	TRBJ2-1	NA	CASSTRLAGVSHNEQFF	TGTGCCAGCAGCACAAGACTAGCGGGAGTTTCTCACAATGAGCAGTTCTTC
TRBV27	TRBD2	TRBJ2-2	NA	CASSSGGVTGELFF	TGTGCCAGCAGTTCCGGGGGGGTCACCGGGGAGCTGTTTTTT
TRBV5-1	TRBD1	TRBJ2-7	NA	CASSLSTGGAAYEQYF	TGCGCCAGCAGCTTATCCACAGGGGGCGCGGCCTACGAGCAGTACTTC
TRBV3-1/TRBV3-2	NA	TRBJ1-1	NA	CASSQGGTEAFF	TGTGCCAGCAGCCAGGGAGGGACTGAAGCTTTCTTT
TRBV7-8	TRBD1	TRBJ1-3	NA	CASSLPGQGNTIYF	TGTGCCAGCAGCTTACCGGGACAGGGAAACACCATATATTTT
TRBV27	NA	TRBJ2-7	NA	CASSFLGGVKYEQYF	TGTGCCAGCAGTTTCCTGGGGGGAGTCAAATACGAGCAGTACTTC
TRBV5-1	TRBD2	TRBJ2-1	NA	CASSFRMISSGSSYNEQFF	TGCGCCAGCAGCTTTAGAATGATTTCTAGCGGGAGTTCCTACAATGAGCAGTTCTTC
TRBV5-1	TRBD1	TRBJ1-5	NA	CASSLGQGGNQPQHF	TGCGCCAGCAGCTTAGGACAGGGTGGCAATCAGCCCCAGCATTTT
TRBV5-5	NA	TRBJ1-3	NA	CASSLAGSGNTIYF	TGTGCCAGCAGCTTGGCGGGGTCTGGAAACACCATATATTTT
TRBV27	NA	TRBJ1-5	NA	CASRTGIISNQPQHF	TGTGCCAGCAGAACAGGGATCATTAGCAATCAGCCCCAGCATTTT
TRBV6-5	TRBD2	TRBJ2-7	NA	CASSYRGLAGNEQYF	TGTGCCAGCAGCTACAGGGGACTAGCGGGAAACGAGCAGTACTTC
TRBV6-5	TRBD1	TRBJ1-1	NA	CASSYSGQGSTEAFF	TGTGCCAGCAGTTACTCGGGACAGGGATCCACTGAAGCTTTCTTT
TRBV28	TRBD1	TRBJ2-7	NA	CASTSRGQGAYEQYF	TGTGCCAGCACTTCTCGGGGACAGGGTGCCTACGAGCAGTACTTC